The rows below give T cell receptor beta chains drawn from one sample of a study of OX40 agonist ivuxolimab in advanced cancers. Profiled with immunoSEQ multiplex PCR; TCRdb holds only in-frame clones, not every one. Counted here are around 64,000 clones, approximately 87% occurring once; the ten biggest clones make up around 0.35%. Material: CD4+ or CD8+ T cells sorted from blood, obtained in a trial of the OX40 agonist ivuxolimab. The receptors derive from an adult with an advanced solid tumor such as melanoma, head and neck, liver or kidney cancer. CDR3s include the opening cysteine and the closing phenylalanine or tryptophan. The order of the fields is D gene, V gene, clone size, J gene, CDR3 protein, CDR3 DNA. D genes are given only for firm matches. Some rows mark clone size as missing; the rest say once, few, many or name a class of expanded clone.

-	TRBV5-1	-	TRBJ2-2	CASSSSVTGELFF	TGCGCCAGCAGCTCATCGGTCACCGGGGAGCTGTTTTTT
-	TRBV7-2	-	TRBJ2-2	CASSLVGTPNTGELFF	TGTGCCAGCAGCTTAGTTGGGACCCCAAACACCGGGGAGCTGTTTTTT
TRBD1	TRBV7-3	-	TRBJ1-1	CASSPRQGAEAFF	TGTGCCAGCAGCCCGAGACAGGGCGCTGAAGCTTTCTTT
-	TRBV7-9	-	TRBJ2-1	CASSVGDFQSSYNEQFF	TGTGCCAGCAGTGTAGGCGACTTTCAGAGCTCCTACAATGAGCAGTTCTTC
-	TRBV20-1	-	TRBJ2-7	CSARGEYEQYF	TGCAGTGCTAGAGGCGAGTACGAGCAGTACTTC
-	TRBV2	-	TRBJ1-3	CASSTGGSGNTIYF	TGTGCCAGCTCCACGGGGGGCTCTGGAAACACCATATATTTT
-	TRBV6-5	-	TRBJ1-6	CASSYSVEGSSPLHF	TGTGCCAGCAGTTATAGTGTGGAAGGAAGCTCACCCCTCCACTTT
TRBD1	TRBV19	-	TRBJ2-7	CASSIGDRVREQYF	TGTGCCAGTAGTATCGGGGACAGGGTCCGCGAGCAGTACTTC
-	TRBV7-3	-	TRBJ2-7	CASSDKRYEQYF	TGTGCCAGCAGCGACAAACGTTACGAGCAGTACTTC
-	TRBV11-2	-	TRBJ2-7	CASSLARANYEQYF	TGTGCCAGCAGCTTAGCGCGGGCTAACTACGAGCAGTACTTC
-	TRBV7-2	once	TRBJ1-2	CASSWNRAGYTF	TGTGCCAGCAGCTGGAACAGGGCTGGCTACACCTTC
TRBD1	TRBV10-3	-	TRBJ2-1	CAISDRGQGHNEQFF	TGTGCCATCAGTGACAGAGGACAGGGGCACAATGAGCAGTTCTTC
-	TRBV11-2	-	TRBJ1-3	CASRSGQANTIYF	TGTGCCAGCAGATCCGGTCAGGCGAACACCATATATTTT
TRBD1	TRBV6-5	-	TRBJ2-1	CASRPDREGGNEQFF	TGTGCCAGCAGACCCGACAGGGAAGGCGGCAATGAGCAGTTCTTC
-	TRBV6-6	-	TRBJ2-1	CASSRRIFPYNEQFF	TGTGCCAGCAGTCGAAGGATTTTCCCCTACAATGAGCAGTTCTTC
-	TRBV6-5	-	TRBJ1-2	CASSYEGLLGYTF	TGTGCCAGCAGTTACGAGGGACTTCTTGGCTACACCTTC
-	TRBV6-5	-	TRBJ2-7	CASSYSKGSYEQYF	TGTGCCAGCAGTTACTCGAAGGGTTCCTACGAGCAGTACTTC
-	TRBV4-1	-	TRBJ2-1	CASSQTGTQYNEQFF	TGCGCCAGCAGCCAAACCGGGACCCAATACAATGAGCAGTTCTTC
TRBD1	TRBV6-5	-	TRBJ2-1	CASTPRDRVRDEQFF	TGTGCCAGCACTCCCCGGGACAGGGTTCGGGATGAGCAGTTCTTC
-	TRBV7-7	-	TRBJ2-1	CASSLASYNEQFF	TGTGCCAGCAGCTTGGCTAGCTACAATGAGCAGTTCTTC
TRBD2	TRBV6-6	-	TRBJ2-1	CASSSRGGIWDEQFF	TGTGCCAGCAGTTCCCGGGGGGGGATCTGGGATGAGCAGTTCTTC
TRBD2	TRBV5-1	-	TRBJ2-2	CASSLLAATSNTGELFF	TGCGCCAGCAGCTTACTAGCGGCGACCTCGAACACCGGGGAGCTGTTTTTT
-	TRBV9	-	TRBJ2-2	CASSGDTTGELFF	TGTGCCAGCAGCGGTGATACGACCGGGGAGCTGTTTTTT
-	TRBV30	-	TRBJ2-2	CAWSVLGGAVGELFF	TGTGCCTGGAGTGTACTTGGGGGGGCCGTCGGGGAGCTGTTTTTT
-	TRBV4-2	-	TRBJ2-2	CASSREASNTGELFF	TGTGCCAGCAGCCGCGAGGCCTCGAACACCGGGGAGCTGTTTTTT
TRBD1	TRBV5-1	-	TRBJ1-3	CASTDRTGSGNTIYF	TGCGCCAGCACCGATCGGACAGGCTCTGGAAACACCATATATTTT
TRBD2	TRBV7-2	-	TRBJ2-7	CASSLAGGFEQYF	TGTGCCAGCAGCTTAGCGGGAGGGTTCGAGCAGTACTTC
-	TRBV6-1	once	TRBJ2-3	CASSGPWGWDTDTQYF	TGTGCCAGCAGTGGGCCCTGGGGTTGGGACACAGATACGCAGTATTTT
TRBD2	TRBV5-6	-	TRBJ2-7	CASSSLAGDYEQYF	TGTGCCAGCAGCTCTCTAGCGGGAGATTACGAGCAGTACTTC
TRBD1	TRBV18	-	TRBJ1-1	CASSPGQIEAFF	TGTGCCAGCTCACCGGGACAGATTGAAGCTTTCTTT
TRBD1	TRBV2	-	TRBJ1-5	CASTPRTGFLPQHF	TGTGCCAGCACCCCACGGACAGGTTTTCTGCCCCAGCATTTT
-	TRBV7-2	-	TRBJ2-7	CASSMRAWGEQYF	TGTGCCAGCAGCATGAGGGCCTGGGGCGAGCAGTACTTC
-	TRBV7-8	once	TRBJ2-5	CASSPQEIETQYF	TGTGCCAGCAGCCCCCAGGAGATCGAGACCCAGTACTTC
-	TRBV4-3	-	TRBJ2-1	CASSAQVYNEQFF	TGCGCCAGCAGCGCTCAGGTCTACAATGAGCAGTTCTTC
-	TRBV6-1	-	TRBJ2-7	CASSGQAYEQYF	TGTGCCAGCAGTGGACAGGCGTACGAGCAGTACTTC
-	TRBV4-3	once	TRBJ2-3	CASSQEWSGSLRF	TGCGCCAGCAGCCAAGAGTGGTCGGGGAGTTTGCGTTTT
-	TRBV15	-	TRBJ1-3	CATSRDRGITGNTIYF	TGTGCCACCAGCAGAGATCGCGGGATAACTGGAAACACCATATATTTT
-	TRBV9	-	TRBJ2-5	CASSTSPIQETQYF	TGTGCCAGCAGCACGTCCCCTATCCAAGAGACCCAGTACTTC
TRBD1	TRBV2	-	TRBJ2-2	CASSSQGAPNTGELFF	TGTGCCAGCAGCTCACAGGGGGCACCGAACACCGGGGAGCTGTTTTTT
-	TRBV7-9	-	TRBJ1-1	CASSSRVRGYTEAFF	TGTGCCAGCAGCTCGAGGGTTAGAGGGTACACTGAAGCTTTCTTT
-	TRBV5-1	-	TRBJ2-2	CASSLGQESPTGELFF	TGCGCCAGCAGCTTGGGACAGGAGTCACCCACCGGGGAGCTGTTTTTT
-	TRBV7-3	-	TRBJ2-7	CASSPGETDEQYF	TGTGCCAGCAGCCCCGGGGAAACGGATGAGCAGTACTTC
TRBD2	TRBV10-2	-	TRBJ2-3	CASSGRTAGAVDTQYF	TGCGCCAGCAGCGGGAGGACGGCGGGAGCCGTGGATACGCAGTATTTT
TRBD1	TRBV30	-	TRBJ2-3	CARGDRGFGLGTQYF	TGTGCCCGGGGGGACAGGGGGTTTGGGTTAGGTACGCAGTATTTT
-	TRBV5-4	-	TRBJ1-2	CASSPPDGAAGYTF	TGTGCCAGCAGCCCCCCCGACGGGGCGGCTGGCTACACCTTC
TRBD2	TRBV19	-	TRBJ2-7	CASSTRLHGRERSYEQYF	TGTGCCAGTAGTACCCGACTCCACGGGAGGGAAAGGTCCTACGAGCAGTACTTC
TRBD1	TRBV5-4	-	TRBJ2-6	CASSSGGSGANVLTF	TGTGCCAGCAGCTCAGGGGGCTCTGGGGCCAACGTCCTGACTTTC
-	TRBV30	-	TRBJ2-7	CAWSVPPGDTTYEQYF	TGTGCCTGGAGTGTACCCCCAGGCGATACTACCTACGAGCAGTACTTC
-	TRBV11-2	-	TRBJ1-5	CASSLEQRGLGQPQHF	TGTGCCAGCAGCTTAGAGCAACGGGGACTAGGACAGCCCCAGCATTTT
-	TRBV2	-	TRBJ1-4	CASSDRTPDDEKLFF	TGTGCCAGCAGTGATAGGACCCCGGACGATGAAAAACTGTTTTTT
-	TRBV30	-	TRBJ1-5	CAWSEQGNQPQHF	TGTGCCTGGAGTGAACAGGGCAATCAGCCCCAGCATTTT
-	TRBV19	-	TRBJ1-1	CASSKGDNTEAFF	TGTGCCAGTAGTAAAGGGGATAACACTGAAGCTTTCTTT
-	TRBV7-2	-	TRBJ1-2	CASSPTEGFYGYTF	TGTGCCAGCAGCCCAACCGAGGGGTTTTATGGCTACACCTTC
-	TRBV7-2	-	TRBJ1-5	CASSLDRLSQPQHF	TGTGCCAGCAGCTTAGACCGGCTGAGTCAGCCCCAGCATTTT
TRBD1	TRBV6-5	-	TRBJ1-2	CASSLGTENYGYTF	TGTGCCAGCAGTTTAGGGACAGAGAACTATGGCTACACCTTC
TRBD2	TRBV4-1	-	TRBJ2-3	CASSTPGLAGPLTDTDTQYF	TGCGCCAGCAGCACCCCGGGACTAGCGGGGCCCCTAACCGACACAGATACGCAGTATTTT
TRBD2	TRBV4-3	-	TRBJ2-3	CASSSGLDIDTQYF	TGCGCCAGCAGCAGTGGACTAGATATAGATACGCAGTATTTT
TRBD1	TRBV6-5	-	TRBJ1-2	CASRGTGGSGYTF	TGTGCCAGCAGGGGGACAGGGGGTTCTGGCTACACCTTC
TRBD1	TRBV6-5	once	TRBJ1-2	CASSYSKTGGGYGYTF	TGTGCCAGCAGTTACTCGAAAACAGGGGGAGGCTATGGCTACACCTTC
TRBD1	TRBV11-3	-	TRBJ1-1	CASSPGQGRMNTEAFF	TGTGCCAGCAGCCCGGGACAGGGGAGGATGAACACTGAAGCTTTCTTT